What follows are 20 T cell receptor beta chains derived from one specimen sequenced in a study of T cells in Graves' hyperthyroidism and ophthalmopathy. RNA transcripts provided the source from which TCR beta CDR3 regions were amplified. TCR CDR3 regions were first amplified by RT-PCR with HTBI primers. TCRdb processed the multiplex PCR reads anew with MiXCR; each CDR3 protein has one entry. The table lists roughly 700,000 distinct CDR3 sequences, approximately 15% of them singletons, with around 15% in the top ten. Sequenced input: blood. The origin of the receptors is a man between 50 and 59 years old with Graves' hyperthyroidism.

This clonotype was detected ten times or more. The rearrangement links TRBV11-2 to TRBJ1-3; D unclear. Looked up from germline, CDR1 is SGHAT and CDR2 is FQNNGV. This CDR3 is 16 amino acids long. Trimming pared 3 bases from V and 4 bases from J, leaving 16 bases between. For the CDR3, the DNA is TGTGCCAGCAGCTTGAATCGGGGAACCACCGGAAACACCATATATTTT. This gives the protein CASSLNRGTTGNTIYF.

CDR3: CASSFLAGGPMDEQFF. As DNA, the CDR3 is TGTGCCAGCAGCTTTCTAGCGGGAGGGCCCATGGATGAGCAGTTCTTC. This rearrangement joins TRBV7-8 to TRBJ2-1; TRBD2 matches at 12 bases. The CDR3 runs to 16 residues. With 3 bases clipped from V and 8 bases from J, the junction kept 8 bases outside the gene matches. The germline V gene has CDR1 SGHVS and CDR2 FQNEAQ.

This clonotype was counted between two and nine times. A much larger clone is a single base away; this may be a read error. The DNA for the CDR3 is TGTGCCAGCAGCTCGCACACCGGGACAGGGGTCGAGCAGTACTTC. It translates to CASSSHTGTGVEQYF. The V gene is TRBV11-1, the J gene TRBJ2-7; TRBD1 matches at 10 bases. The trim removed 4 bases at V and 6 bases at J, leaving 9 bases unmatched. The CDR3 consists of 15 residues. Germline V gene lookup returns CDR1 SGHAT and CDR2 FQDESV (reference sequence).

The table lists this clonotype with a few counts. The chain carries TRBV6-2 or TRBV6-3 and TRBJ2-6; 7 bases fit TRBD1. Looked up from germline, CDR1 is MNHEY and CDR2 is SVGEGT. This CDR3 has 16 residues. The J segment lost 3 bases and the V segment lost 5 bases, leaving 7 bases of the junction unmatched. CDR3: CASSRQGQGGANVLTF. In nucleotides, the CDR3 is TGTGCCAGCAGTCGACAGGGTCAAGGTGGGGCCAACGTCCTGACTTTC.

This clonotype came up many times. The chain has TRBV6-1 and TRBJ2-7; a possible D gene is TRBD1 (5 bases). Germline V gene sequence: CDR1 MNHNS, CDR2 SASEGT. V dropped 2 bases and J dropped 3 bases, with 14 bases sitting between them. The CDR3 has 15 amino acids. The CDR3 sequence: CASSEPTVSHYEQYF. The CDR3 coding sequence is TGTGCCAGCAGTGAACCGACAGTTTCCCACTACGAGCAGTACTTC.

This clonotype has a handful of counts. V gene TRBV19 combines with J gene TRBJ2-7; 11 bases match TRBD2. Germline assignment: CDR1 LNHDA and CDR2 SQIVND (reference sequence). The CDR3 consists of 15 residues. J lost 3 bases, V lost 2 bases, and 3 bases had no gene match. The CDR3: CASSILAGGLYEQYF. The CDR3 coding sequence is TGTGCCAGTAGTATACTAGCGGGAGGTCTCTACGAGCAGTACTTC.

The chain uses TRBV6-5 and TRBJ1-5, with a weak D call TRBD1 (5 bases). Looked up from germline, CDR1 is MNHEY and CDR2 is SVGAGI. Trimming shortened V by 2 bases and J by 5 bases, and 7 bases separated the two germline ends. The CDR3 is made up of 13 amino acids. The CDR3: CASSYGAHQPQHF. The CDR3 DNA reads as TGTGCCAGCAGTTACGGGGCTCATCAGCCCCAGCATTTT.

This clonotype was counted ten times or more. The J gene is TRBJ1-1, the V gene TRBV27; weak D call: TRBD1 (5 bases). Germline values: CDR1 MNHEY, CDR2 SMNVEV (reference sequence). The CDR3 length is 15 residues. V gave up 8 bases and J gave up 2 bases, with 18 bases separating them. CDR3 amino acids: CASRPERGVNTEAFF. As DNA, the CDR3 is TGTGCCAGCCGCCCTGAACGGGGCGTAAACACTGAAGCTTTCTTT.

Concerning this clonotype: A much larger clone lies one base from this, so it may be a read error. The chain's CDR3 is CAISESRRSQETQYF. DNA of the CDR3: TGTGCCATCAGTGAGTCAAGACGGTCCCAAGAGACCCAGTACTTC. V and J are TRBV10-3 and TRBJ2-5; D uncertain. V dropped 0 bases and J dropped 1 base, with 9 bases sitting between them. The CDR3 totals 15 residues. Germline V CDR1 and CDR2: ENHRY, SYGVKD.

This clonotype has just a few counts. V usage is TRBV3-1 and J usage is TRBJ2-1; D might be TRBD1 or TRBD2, each matching 5 bases. Germline CDR1 and CDR2: LGHDT and YNNKEL (reference sequence). The CDR3 is 18 amino acids. Trimming took off 2 bases at V and 4 bases at J, with 21 bases between the two ends. The CDR3 nucleotides are TGTGCCAGCAGCCAACGGGGCCAGGGTACCACGGGGTACAATGAGCAGTTCTTC. Residues: CASSQRGQGTTGYNEQFF.

Many counts were recorded for this clonotype. CDR3 sequence reads: CASSLPGLRNTEAFF. The DNA for the CDR3 is TGTGCCAGCAGTTTGCCGGGACTCAGGAACACTGAAGCTTTCTTT. The J gene is TRBJ1-1, the V gene TRBV28, with a tentative D call TRBD1 (5 bases). The CDR3 is 15 residues long. The germline V and J ends were trimmed by 3 bases and 1 base, with 12 bases remaining between them. Germline V lookup: CDR1 MDHEN, CDR2 SYDVKM.

This clonotype was seen many times. The chain employs TRBV7-3 and TRBJ2-1; no reliable D call. The germline V gene encodes CDR1 SGHTA and CDR2 FQGTGA. This CDR3 is 15 amino acids long. Trimming shortened V by 1 base and J by 2 bases, and 9 bases separated the two germline ends. The CDR3: CASSLMVNPYNEQFF. CDR3 sequence (DNA): TGTGCCAGCAGCTTAATGGTCAACCCCTACAATGAGCAGTTCTTC.

In its sample, this clonotype was seen many times. The chain recombines TRBV7-9 with TRBJ2-1; TRBD2 matches 10 bases. The CDR3 covers 16 residues. Germline trimming cut 5 bases from V and 8 bases from J; bases unmatched to any gene: 12. Per germline, CDR1 SEHNR and CDR2 FQNEAQ (reference sequence). CDR3 bases: TGTGCCAGCAGCCTCCTTGGGACTAGCGTTTTACATGAGCAGTTCTTC. This translates into CASSLLGTSVLHEQFF.

This chain links TRBV28 with TRBJ1-2; D may be TRBD1 (5 bases). Germline lookup yields CDR1 MDHEN and CDR2 SYDVKM. V was shortened by 4 bases and J by 0 bases, with 12 bases between the two germline ends. CDR3 length: 15 amino acids. CDR3 residues: CASSSGTAANYGYTF. CDR3 nucleotides: TGTGCCAGCAGTTCCGGGACCGCAGCTAACTATGGCTACACCTTC.

V gene TRBV5-5 combines with J gene TRBJ2-7, with 12 positions matching TRBD1. The CDR3 sequence is 17 residues long. Germline V gives CDR1 SGHKS, CDR2 YYEKEE (reference sequence). Trimming cost V 2 bases and J 5 bases; bases outside gene matches: 11. CDR3 coding DNA: TGTGCCAGCAGCTTCTCCGGGACAGGGGGCTCTAGAAACGAGCAGTACTTC. This codes for CASSFSGTGGSRNEQYF.

This clonotype was recorded many times. The chain links TRBV28 to TRBJ2-5; 8 bases fit TRBD2. The V segment lost 5 bases and the J segment 4 bases; nucleotides outside the gene matches: 3. The CDR3 consists of 13 residues. Germline V gives CDR1 MDHEN, CDR2 SYDVKM. The CDR3 region is CASSTTSVETQYF. CDR3 nucleotides: TGTGCCAGCAGTACGACTAGCGTAGAGACCCAGTACTTC.

This rearrangement joins TRBV7-2 to TRBJ1-4, with a tentative D call TRBD1 (6 bases). Germline loops: CDR1 SGHTA, CDR2 FQGNSA. Trimming removed 2 bases from V and 8 bases from J, with 12 bases in between. The CDR3 has 14 residues. In DNA, the CDR3 is TGTGCCAGCAGCTTATGGGGGGCGGCCGAAAAACTGTTTTTT. Protein: CASSLWGAAEKLFF.

This chain connects TRBV12-3 or TRBV12-4 to TRBJ1-2, with a weak D call TRBD1 (5 bases). The CDR3 length is 13 residues. Between the trimmed V and J ends, which lost 11 bases and 6 bases, there was a span of 19 bases. CDR3 protein: CAGNMGLSDGYTF. CDR3 nucleotide sequence: TGTGCCGGCAACATGGGGCTATCTGATGGCTACACCTTC.

The table lists this clonotype with a few counts. V usage is TRBV19 and J usage is TRBJ2-3; D remains ambiguous. The V gene lost 5 bases and the J gene lost 6 bases, with 12 bases spanning the gap. This CDR3 comprises 13 residues. Germline V gene data show CDR1 as LNHDA and CDR2 as SQIVND (reference sequence). CDR3 DNA sequence: TGTGCCAGTAGTGATTCCCGGGCCGATACGCAGTATTTT. It encodes CASSDSRADTQYF.

There are many counts of this clonotype. The chain is built from TRBV28 and TRBJ2-2, with D tentatively TRBD2 (5 bases). This CDR3 region has 17 residues. Germline V gene sequence: CDR1 MDHEN, CDR2 SYDVKM. With 6 bases removed from V and 0 bases from J, the gap between germline ends came to 17 bases. As DNA, the CDR3 is TGTGCCAGCAGGCCCCTAGCTGGTGCCACGAACACCGGGGAGCTGTTTTTT. Translating gives CASRPLAGATNTGELFF. The variable domain in full, completed from reference TRBV28 and TRBJ2-2, reads DVKVTQSSRYLVKRTGEKVFLECVQDMDHENMFWYRQDPGLGLRLIYFSYDVKMKEKGDIPEGYSVSREKKERFSLILESASTNQTSMYLCASRPLAGATNTGELFFGEGSRLTVL.